This entry is about one T cell receptor (beta chain). What it binds is unknown. This specimen comes from a study of cytomegalovirus exposure and HLA in healthy donors. Findings of the study overall: Analysis was performed later, and it showed HLA-associated TCR beta chains to be more clonally expanded than equally common others. It was reported in a later analysis that an Asian-associated ancestry cluster showed fewer N-insertions than the roughly 670-donor mean.

Donors were ostensibly healthy at sampling, although undocumented immune exposures were probable. Use of 60 Vbeta and 13 Jbeta primers characterized the PCR. The method was immunoSEQ multiplex PCR; TCRdb's version includes in-frame clones alone and lacks a portion of them. The repertoire includes about 78,000 clones, approximately 70% of them detected once, and roughly 11% sits in the top ten. CDR3 size: 15 residues. Germline lookup yields CDR1 LNHNV and CDR2 YYDKDF (reference sequence). Trimming removed 0 bases from V and 2 bases from J, with 10 bases in between. Material: PBMCs. The clonotype was recovered from a woman between 35 and 50 years old in good health and CMV-seropositive. The gene calls are TRBV15 and TRBJ2-5, with D unclear. CDR3 bases: TGTGCCACCAGCAGAGATCCGGCGGTTCAAGAGACCCAGTACTTC. It specifies CATSRDPAVQETQYF. Full variable domain (missing parts from reference TRBV15 and TRBJ2-5): DAMVIQNPRYQVTQFGKPVTLSCSQTLNHNVMYWYQQKSSQAPKLLFHYYDKDFNNEADTPDNFQSRRPNTSFCFLDIRSPGLGDTAMYLCATSRDPAVQETQYFGPGTRLLVL.